This TCR beta chain was sequenced during a study of neurological immune-mediated disorders. Study-level results: None of the features examined (clinical or MRI) was associated with the multiple sclerosis repertoire cluster.

Germline V lookup: CDR1 DFQATT, CDR2 SNEGSKA (reference sequence). There are 14 residues in the CDR3. Deletions cut 7 bases from V and 4 bases from J, with 17 bases between. This clonotype showed up many times. As yet, its antigen is unknown. TCRdb re-called the 5' RACE reads with MiXCR, one entry per CDR3 protein. The table shows about 120,000 distinct CDR3 sequences, with roughly 3.2% occurring only once. Sequencing was done on a sample of PBMCs. This sequence originates from a woman aged 25 to 39 with multiple sclerosis. This chain uses TRBV20-1 with TRBJ2-1, with D maybe TRBD2 (6 bases). CDR3 in amino acids: CSVITGVGYNEQFF. The DNA of the CDR3 is TGCAGTGTTATTACGGGGGTAGGTTACAATGAGCAGTTCTTC.